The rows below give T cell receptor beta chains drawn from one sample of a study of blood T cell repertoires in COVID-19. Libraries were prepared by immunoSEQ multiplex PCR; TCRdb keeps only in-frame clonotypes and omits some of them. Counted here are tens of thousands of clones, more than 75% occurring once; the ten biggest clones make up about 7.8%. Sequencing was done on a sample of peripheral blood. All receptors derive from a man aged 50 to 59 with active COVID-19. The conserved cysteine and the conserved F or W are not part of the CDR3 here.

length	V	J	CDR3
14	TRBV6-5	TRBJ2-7	ASSYSGTVSSYEQY
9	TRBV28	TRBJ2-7	ASGLALEQY
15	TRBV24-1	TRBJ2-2	ATSALSGRGNTGELF
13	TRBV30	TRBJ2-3	AWSGRGGATDTQY
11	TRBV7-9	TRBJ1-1	ASSLGGGTEAF
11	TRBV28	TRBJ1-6	ASSPGGFEALH
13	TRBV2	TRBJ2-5	ASSVNGQAQETQY
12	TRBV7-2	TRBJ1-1	ASSFTGGRSEAF
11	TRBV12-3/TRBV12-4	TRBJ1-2	ASRPQGNYGYT
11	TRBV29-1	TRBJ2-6	SVSSSGANVLT
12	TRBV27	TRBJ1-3	ASSWGGAGNTIY
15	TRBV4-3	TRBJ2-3	ASSQDSRTSSTDTQY
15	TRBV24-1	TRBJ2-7	ATSDLASGSSSYEQY
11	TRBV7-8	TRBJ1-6	ASSLEGDSPLH
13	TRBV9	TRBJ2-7	ASSGRLAGDDEQY
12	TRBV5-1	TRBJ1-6	ASSLAGGNSPLH
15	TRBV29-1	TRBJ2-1	SVELAGGIPLYNEQF
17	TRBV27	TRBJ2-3	ASSYSGTGGLGFTDTQY
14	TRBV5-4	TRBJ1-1	ASSPGQGARGTEAF
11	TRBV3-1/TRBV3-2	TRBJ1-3	ASQRYSGNTIY
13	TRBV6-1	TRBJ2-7	ASSEDPGATYEQY
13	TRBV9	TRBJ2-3	ASSVLKHGTDTQY
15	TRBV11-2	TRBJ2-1	ASTRALAGNSYNEQF
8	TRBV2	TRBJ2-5	ASKLETQY
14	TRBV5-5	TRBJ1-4	ASSPTETQSNEKLF
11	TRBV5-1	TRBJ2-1	ASSLQGANEQF
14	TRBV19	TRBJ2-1	ASSSFRTSGTNEQF
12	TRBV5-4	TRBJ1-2	ASSPGDRPHGYT
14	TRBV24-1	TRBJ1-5	ATSESGTGGDQPQH
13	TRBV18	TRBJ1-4	ASSFQGIFGEKLF
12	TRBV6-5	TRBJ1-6	ASSFGGEKSPLH
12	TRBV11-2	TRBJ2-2	ASSLDRRIGELF
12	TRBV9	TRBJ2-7	ASSLGDREYEQY
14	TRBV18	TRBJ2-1	ASSNLGRTIYNEQF
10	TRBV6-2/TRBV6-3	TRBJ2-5	ASSPQQETQY
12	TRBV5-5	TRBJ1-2	ASSRDRAIYGYT
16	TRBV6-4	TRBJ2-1	ASSEGWTTSFPLNEQF
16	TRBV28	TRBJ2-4	ASSPNGLADLAKNIQY
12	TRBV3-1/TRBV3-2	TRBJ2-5	ASSPPNQEETQY
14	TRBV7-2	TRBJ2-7	ASSLELSGARYEQY
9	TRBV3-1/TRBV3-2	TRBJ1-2	ASSLTGGHT
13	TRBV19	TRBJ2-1	ASTTTGQGFNEQF
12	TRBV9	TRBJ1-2	ASRSSGTDYGYT
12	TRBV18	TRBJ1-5	ASSPARGQQPQH
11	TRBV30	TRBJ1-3	AWSLSSGNTIY
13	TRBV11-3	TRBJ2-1	ASSPGGLRMGEQF
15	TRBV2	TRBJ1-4	ASTRLGQGQLNEKLF
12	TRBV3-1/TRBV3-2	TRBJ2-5	ASSPRDSLETQY
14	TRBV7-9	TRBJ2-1	ASSSYQGGEDNEQF
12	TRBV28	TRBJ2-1	ASSSAGIFNEQF
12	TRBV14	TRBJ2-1	ASSPLAGASEQF
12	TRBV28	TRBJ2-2	ASSLFKGAGELF
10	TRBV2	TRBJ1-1	ASTTQYTEAF
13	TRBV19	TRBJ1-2	ASRPADRRGYGYT
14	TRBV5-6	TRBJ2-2	ASSFGGQGIPGELF
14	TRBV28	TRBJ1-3	ASSFRGRISGNTIY